This T cell receptor (beta chain) was sequenced during a study of response to subunit inactivated influenza vaccine. Study-level results: A suggestion made by the authors is that each seasonal influenza vaccination recruits few new T cells.

From the RT-PCR reads, TCRdb called clonotypes with MiXCR, one entry per CDR3 protein. The table records 600,000 to 700,000 distinct CDR3 sequences, about 15% of them present only once. This clonotype was observed a handful of times. Its matching antigen is unknown. The J segment lost 4 bases and the V segment lost 6 bases, leaving 4 bases of the junction unmatched. Germline CDR1 reads KGHSH; CDR2 reads LQKENI. This CDR3 is built from 15 residues. This TCR derives from a man aged 50 to 60 who received an inactivated influenza vaccine. The chain combines TRBV18 with TRBJ2-3, with 13 bases aligning to TRBD2. This sample comprised PBMCs from blood, obtained 14 to 15 days before vaccination. In DNA form, the CDR3 reads TGTGCCAGCTCGGGACTAGCGGGATTGGCAGATACGCAGTATTTT. Amino acid sequence: CASSGLAGLADTQYF. Full variable domain (rest looked up from reference TRBV18 and TRBJ2-3): NAGVMQNPRHLVRRRGQEARLRCSPMKGHSHVYWYRQLPEEGLKFMVYLQKENIIDESGMPKERFSAEFPKEGPSILRIQQVVRGDSAAYFCASSGLAGLADTQYFGPGTRLTVL.